The sequence of this TCR beta chain was determined in a study of type 1 and type 2 diabetes patients. Across the study: Samples came from type 1 diabetic, type 2 diabetic or nondiabetic people, recruited in China. Study-wide findings and caveats: With limited T2D and control samples, some T1D-only expanded clones may not be T1D-specific.

Genomic DNA was the PCR template. Amplification of the beta chain CDR3 used 30 forward and 13 reverse multiplex primers. TCRdb independently ran MiXCR on the multiplex PCR reads; one entry per CDR3 protein. Seen here are some 250,000 distinct CDR3 sequences, roughly 50% observed once, and the top ten hold roughly 15%. Other autoimmune diseases and infections within the past four weeks excluded donors. The CDR3 covers 16 residues. Germline values: CDR1 DFQATT, CDR2 SNEGSKA (reference sequence). The V gene end was trimmed by 5 bases and the J gene end by 1 base; junction bases not matched to a gene: 7. This clonotype was detected only a few times. Its cognate antigen is unknown.

This sequence originates from a man aged 18 to 29 with type 2 diabetes. This sequence joins TRBV20-1 and TRBJ2-5, with TRBD2 identical over 13 bases. Sequencing input: peripheral blood mononuclear cells (PBMCs). CDR3 amino acids: CSAFSTSGGLQETQYF. CDR3 in DNA: TGCAGTGCTTTTTCGACTAGCGGGGGGCTCCAAGAGACCCAGTACTTC.